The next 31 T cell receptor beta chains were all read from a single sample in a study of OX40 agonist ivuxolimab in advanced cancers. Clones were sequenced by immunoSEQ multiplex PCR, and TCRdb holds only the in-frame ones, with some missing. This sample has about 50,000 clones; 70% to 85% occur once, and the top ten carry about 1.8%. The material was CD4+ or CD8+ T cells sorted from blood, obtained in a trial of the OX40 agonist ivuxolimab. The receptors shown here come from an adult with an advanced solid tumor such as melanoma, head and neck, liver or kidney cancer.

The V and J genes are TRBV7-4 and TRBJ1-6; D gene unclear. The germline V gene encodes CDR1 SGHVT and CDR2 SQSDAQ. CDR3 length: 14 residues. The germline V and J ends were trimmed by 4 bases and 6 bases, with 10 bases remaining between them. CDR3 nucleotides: TGTGCCAGCAGCTCACATGACCCTAATTCACCCCTCCACTTT. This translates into CASSSHDPNSPLHF.

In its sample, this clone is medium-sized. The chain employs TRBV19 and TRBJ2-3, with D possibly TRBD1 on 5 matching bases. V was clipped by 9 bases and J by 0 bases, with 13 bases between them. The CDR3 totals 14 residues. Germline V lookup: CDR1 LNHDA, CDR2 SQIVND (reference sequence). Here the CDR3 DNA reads TGTGCCAGCCAACAGGATCACAGCACAGATACGCAGTATTTT. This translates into CASQQDHSTDTQYF.

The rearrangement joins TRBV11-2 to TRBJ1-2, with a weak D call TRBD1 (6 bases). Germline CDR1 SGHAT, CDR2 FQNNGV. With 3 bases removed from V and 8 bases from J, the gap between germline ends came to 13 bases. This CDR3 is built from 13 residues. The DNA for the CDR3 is TGTGCCAGCAGCTTGGGGGCAGGGGTCGGCTACACCTTC. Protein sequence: CASSLGAGVGYTF.

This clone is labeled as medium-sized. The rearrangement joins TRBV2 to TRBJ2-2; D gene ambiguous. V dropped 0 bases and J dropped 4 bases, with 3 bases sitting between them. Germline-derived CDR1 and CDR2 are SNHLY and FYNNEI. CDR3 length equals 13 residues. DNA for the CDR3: TGTGCCAGCAGTGAAGCCCGCACCGGGGAGCTGTTTTTT. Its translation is CASSEARTGELFF.

In DNA form, the CDR3 reads TGTGCCAGCAGCGAGGGACCACGAGGCCACAATGAGCAGTTCTTC. It is translated as CASSEGPRGHNEQFF. The chain carries TRBV7-2 and TRBJ2-1; either TRBD1 or TRBD2 may supply D (5 bases each). Per the germline V gene, CDR1 is SGHTA and CDR2 is FQGNSA. Trimming removed 5 bases at V and 5 bases at J, with 16 bases between. The CDR3 spans 15 residues.

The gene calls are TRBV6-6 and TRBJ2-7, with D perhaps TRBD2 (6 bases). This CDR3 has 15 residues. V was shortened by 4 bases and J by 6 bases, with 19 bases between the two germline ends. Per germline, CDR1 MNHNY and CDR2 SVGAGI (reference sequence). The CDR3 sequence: CASSFRSGGKGEQYF. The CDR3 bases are TGTGCCAGCAGTTTTAGATCTGGAGGGAAGGGCGAGCAGTACTTC.

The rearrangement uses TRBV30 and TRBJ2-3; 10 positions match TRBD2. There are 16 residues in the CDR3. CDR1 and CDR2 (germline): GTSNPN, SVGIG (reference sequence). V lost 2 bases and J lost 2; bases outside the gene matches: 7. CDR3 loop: CAWSPTLAGYTDTQYF. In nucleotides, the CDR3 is TGTGCCTGGAGTCCGACACTAGCGGGGTACACAGATACGCAGTATTTT.

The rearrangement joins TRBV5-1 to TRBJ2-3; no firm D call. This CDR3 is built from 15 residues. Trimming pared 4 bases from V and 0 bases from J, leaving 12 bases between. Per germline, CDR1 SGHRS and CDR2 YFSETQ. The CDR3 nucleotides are TGCGCCAGCAGCCAAGGACCGGCTAGCACAGATACGCAGTATTTT. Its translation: CASSQGPASTDTQYF.

In DNA, the CDR3 is TGCGCCAGCAGCCCTACGGGGAGGGAGGGTACTAATGAAAAACTGTTTTTT. As protein: CASSPTGREGTNEKLFF. This rearrangement joins TRBV5-1 to TRBJ1-4; no definite D call. Between the trimmed V and J ends, which lost 4 bases and 2 bases, there was a span of 18 bases. This CDR3 contains 17 residues. Germline assignment: CDR1 SGHRS and CDR2 YFSETQ.

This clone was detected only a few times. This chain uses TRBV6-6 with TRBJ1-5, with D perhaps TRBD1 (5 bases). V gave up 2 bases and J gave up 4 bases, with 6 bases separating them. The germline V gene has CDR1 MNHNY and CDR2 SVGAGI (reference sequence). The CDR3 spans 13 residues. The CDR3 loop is CASSYGANQPQHF. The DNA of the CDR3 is TGTGCCAGCAGTTACGGGGCTAATCAGCCCCAGCATTTT.

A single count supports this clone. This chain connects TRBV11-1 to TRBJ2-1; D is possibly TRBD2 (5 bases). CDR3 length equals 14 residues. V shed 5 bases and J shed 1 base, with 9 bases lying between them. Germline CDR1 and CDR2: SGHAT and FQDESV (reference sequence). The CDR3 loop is CASSKRQSYNEQFF. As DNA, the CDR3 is TGTGCCAGCAGCAAGCGGCAGTCCTACAATGAGCAGTTCTTC. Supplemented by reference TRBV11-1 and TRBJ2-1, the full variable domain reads EAEVAQSPRYKITEKSQAVAFWCDPISGHATLYWYRQILGQGPELLVQFQDESVVDDSQLPKDRFSAERLKGVDSTLKIQPAELGDSAMYLCASSKRQSYNEQFFGPGTRLTVL.

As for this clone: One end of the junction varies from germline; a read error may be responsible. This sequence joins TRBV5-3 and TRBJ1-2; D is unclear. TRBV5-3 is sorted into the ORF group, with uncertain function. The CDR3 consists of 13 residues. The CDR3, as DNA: TGTGCCAGCAGCTTCCAGAGTGCGGGTGGCTACACCTTC. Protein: CASSFQSAGGYTF.

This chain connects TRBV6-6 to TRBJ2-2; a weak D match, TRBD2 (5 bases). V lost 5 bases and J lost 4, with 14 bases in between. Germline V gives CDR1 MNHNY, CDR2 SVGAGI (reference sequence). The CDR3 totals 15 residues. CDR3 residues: CASSLPRGGTGELFF. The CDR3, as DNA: TGTGCCAGCAGTCTCCCTCGCGGAGGCACCGGGGAGCTGTTTTTT.

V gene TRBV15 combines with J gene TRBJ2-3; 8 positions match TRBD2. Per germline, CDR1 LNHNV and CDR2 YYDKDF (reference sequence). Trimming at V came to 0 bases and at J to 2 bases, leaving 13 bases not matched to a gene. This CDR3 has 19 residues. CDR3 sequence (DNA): TGTGCCACCAGCAGAGATTCGGAACCTGAAGCGGGGGTCACAGATACGCAGTATTTT. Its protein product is CATSRDSEPEAGVTDTQYF.

CDR3 DNA sequence: TGTGCCAGCAGTCGAGACACAGATACGCAGTATTTT. Protein sequence: CASSRDTDTQYF. The chain links TRBV25-1 to TRBJ2-3; D is ambiguous. Germline V gene lookup returns CDR1 MGHDK and CDR2 SYGVNS. V gave up 5 bases and J gave up 2 bases, with 5 bases separating them. The CDR3 runs 12 residues.

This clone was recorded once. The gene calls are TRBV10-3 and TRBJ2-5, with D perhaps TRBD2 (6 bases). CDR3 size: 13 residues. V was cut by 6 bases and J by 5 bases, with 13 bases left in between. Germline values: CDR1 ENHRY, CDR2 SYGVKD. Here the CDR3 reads CAISETSLETQYF. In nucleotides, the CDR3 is TGTGCCATCAGCGAAACTAGCCTGGAGACCCAGTACTTC.

In DNA form, the CDR3 reads TGTGCCAGCAGTTTAGGAGGAGGGGGCAATCAGCCCCAGCATTTT. Encoded protein: CASSLGGGGNQPQHF. V and J are TRBV28 and TRBJ1-5; tentative D call: TRBD1 (5 bases). The germline V gene has CDR1 MDHEN and CDR2 SYDVKM. The CDR3 is made up of 15 amino acids. Trimming shortened V by 2 bases and J by 2 bases, and 10 bases separated the two germline ends.

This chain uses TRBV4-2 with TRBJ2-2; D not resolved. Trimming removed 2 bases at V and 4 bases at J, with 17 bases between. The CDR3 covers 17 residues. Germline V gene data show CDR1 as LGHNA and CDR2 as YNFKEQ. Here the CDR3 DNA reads TGTGCCAGCAGCCAAAAAGTAGATGCTTTGACCACCGGGGAGCTGTTTTTT. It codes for CASSQKVDALTTGELFF.

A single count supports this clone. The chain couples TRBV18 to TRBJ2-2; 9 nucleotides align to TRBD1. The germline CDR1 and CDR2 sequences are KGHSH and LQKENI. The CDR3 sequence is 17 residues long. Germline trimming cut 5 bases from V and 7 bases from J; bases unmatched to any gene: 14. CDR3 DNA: TGTGCCAGCTCAAGGACACTCCGGGACAGGGTCGGCGGGGAGCTGTTTTTT. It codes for CASSRTLRDRVGGELFF.

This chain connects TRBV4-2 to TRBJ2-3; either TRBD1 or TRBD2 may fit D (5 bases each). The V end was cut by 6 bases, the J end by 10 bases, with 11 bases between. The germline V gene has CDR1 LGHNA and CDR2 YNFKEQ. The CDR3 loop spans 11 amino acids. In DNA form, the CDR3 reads TGTGCCAGCAGGTTGGGGGACGCGCAGTATTTT. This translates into CASRLGDAQYF.

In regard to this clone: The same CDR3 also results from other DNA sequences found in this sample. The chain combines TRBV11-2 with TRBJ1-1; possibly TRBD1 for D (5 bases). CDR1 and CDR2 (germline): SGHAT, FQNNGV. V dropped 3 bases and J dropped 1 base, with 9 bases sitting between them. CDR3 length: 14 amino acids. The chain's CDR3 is CASSLRGPNTEAFF. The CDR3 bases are TGTGCCAGCAGCTTGAGGGGCCCGAACACTGAAGCTTTCTTT.

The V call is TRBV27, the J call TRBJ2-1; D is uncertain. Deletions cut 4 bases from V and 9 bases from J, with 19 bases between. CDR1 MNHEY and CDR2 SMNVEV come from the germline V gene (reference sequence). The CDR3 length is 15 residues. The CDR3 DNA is TGTGCCAGCAGTTACTCCCCGCCGGACGTCAGTGAGCAGTTCTTC. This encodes CASSYSPPDVSEQFF.

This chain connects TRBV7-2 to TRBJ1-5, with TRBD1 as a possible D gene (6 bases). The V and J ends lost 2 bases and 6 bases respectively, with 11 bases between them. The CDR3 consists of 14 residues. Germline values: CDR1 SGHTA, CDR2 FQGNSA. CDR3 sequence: CASSLRKGGQPQHF. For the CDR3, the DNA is TGTGCCAGCAGCTTAAGGAAGGGGGGTCAGCCCCAGCATTTT.

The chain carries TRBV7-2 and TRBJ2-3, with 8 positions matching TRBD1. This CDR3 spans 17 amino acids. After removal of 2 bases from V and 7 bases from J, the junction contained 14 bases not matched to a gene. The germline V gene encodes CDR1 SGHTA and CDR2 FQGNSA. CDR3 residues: CASSLNARGRIQHTQYF. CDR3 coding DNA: TGTGCCAGCAGCTTAAACGCCAGGGGGCGCATACAACATACGCAGTATTTT.

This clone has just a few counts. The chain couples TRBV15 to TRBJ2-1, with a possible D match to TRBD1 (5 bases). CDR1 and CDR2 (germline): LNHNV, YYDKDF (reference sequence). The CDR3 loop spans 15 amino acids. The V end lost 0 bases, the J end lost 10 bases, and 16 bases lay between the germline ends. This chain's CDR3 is CATSRDPGPGREQFF. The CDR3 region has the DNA TGTGCCACCAGCAGAGATCCAGGGCCTGGAAGGGAGCAGTTCTTC.

CDR3 sequence reads: CASSPATYSDIQYF. CDR3 nucleotides: TGTGCCAGCAGTCCAGCGACCTACTCAGACATTCAGTACTTC. The chain uses TRBV28 and TRBJ2-4; unclear D gene. Germline V lookup: CDR1 MDHEN, CDR2 SYDVKM. Trimming removed 5 bases at V and 8 bases at J, with 16 bases between. The CDR3 sequence is 14 residues long. Variable domain in full (rest from reference TRBV28 and TRBJ2-4): DVKVTQSSRYLVKRTGEKVFLECVQDMDHENMFWYRQDPGLGLRLIYFSYDVKMKEKGDIPEGYSVSREKKERFSLILESASTNQTSMYLCASSPATYSDIQYFGAGTRLSVL.

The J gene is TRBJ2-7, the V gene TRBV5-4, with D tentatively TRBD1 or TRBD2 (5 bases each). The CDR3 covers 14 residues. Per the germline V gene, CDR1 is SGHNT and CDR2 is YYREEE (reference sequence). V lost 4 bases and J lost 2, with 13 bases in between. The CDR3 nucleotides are TGTGCCAGCAGCCCGGGGCCTGGAACCTACGAGCAGTACTTC. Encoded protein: CASSPGPGTYEQYF.

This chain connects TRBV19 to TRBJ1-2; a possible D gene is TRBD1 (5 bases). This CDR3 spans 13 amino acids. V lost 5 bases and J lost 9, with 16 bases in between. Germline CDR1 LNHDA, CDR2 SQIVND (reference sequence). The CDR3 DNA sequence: TGTGCCAGTAGTTCTACGCAGGGTATTAGCTACACCTTC. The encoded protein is CASSSTQGISYTF. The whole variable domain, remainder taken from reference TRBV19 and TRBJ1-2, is DGGITQSPKYLFRKEGQNVTLSCEQNLNHDAMYWYRQDPGQGLRLIYYSQIVNDFQKGDIAEGYSVSREKKESFPLTVTSAQKNPTAFYLCASSSTQGISYTFGSGTRLTVV.

CDR3 residues: CASSRSKREQYF. Written as DNA, the CDR3 is TGTGCCAGCAGCAGATCGAAGCGCGAGCAGTACTTC. The J gene is TRBJ2-7, the V gene TRBV6-6, with unresolved D. The CDR3 is made up of 12 amino acids. V lost 6 bases and J 6 bases, leaving 12 bases between the germline ends. CDR1 is MNHNY, CDR2 SVGAGI, per germline (reference sequence).

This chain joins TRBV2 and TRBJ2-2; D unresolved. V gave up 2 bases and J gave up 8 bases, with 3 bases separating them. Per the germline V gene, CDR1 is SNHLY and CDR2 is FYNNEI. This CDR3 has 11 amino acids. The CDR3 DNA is TGTGCCAGCAGTGAATTTGGGGAGCTGTTTTTT. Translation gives CASSEFGELFF. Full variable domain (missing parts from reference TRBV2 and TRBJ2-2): EPEVTQTPSHQVTQMGQEVILRCVPISNHLYFYWYRQILGQKVEFLVSFYNNEISEKSEIFDDQFSVERPDGSNFTLKIRSTKLEDSAMYFCASSEFGELFFGEGSRLTVL.

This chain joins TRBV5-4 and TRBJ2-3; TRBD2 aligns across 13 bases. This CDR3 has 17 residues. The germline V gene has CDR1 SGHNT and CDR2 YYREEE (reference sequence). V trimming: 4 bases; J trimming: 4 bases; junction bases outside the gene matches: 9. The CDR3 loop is CASSQGRTSGGSDTQYF. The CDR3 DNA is TGTGCCAGCAGCCAGGGGAGGACTAGCGGGGGATCAGATACGCAGTATTTT.